The next 16 T cell receptor beta chains were all read from a single sample in a study of blood T cell repertoires in COVID-19. Profiling relied on immunoSEQ multiplex PCR, and the TCRdb table lists in-frame clones only, not all of them. The sample lists tens of thousands of clones, about four fifths occurring once. The material sequenced was peripheral blood. These receptors originate from a woman in her 70s with acute or convalescent COVID-19.

This sequence joins TRBV5-1 and TRBJ2-3; 8 bases are shared with TRBD2. Germline-derived CDR1 and CDR2 are SGHRS and YFSETQ. Trimming at V came to 0 bases and at J to 0 bases, leaving 6 bases not matched to a gene. The CDR3 is made up of 17 amino acids. CDR3 DNA: TGCGCCAGCAGCTTGGAGATAGCGGGACTTAGCACAGATACGCAGTATTTT. Translated: CASSLEIAGLSTDTQYF.

V is TRBV30 and J is TRBJ1-6; 7 bases align to TRBD1. The ends lost 2 bases at V and 8 bases at J; junction bases unmatched: 6. CDR1 GTSNPN and CDR2 SVGIG come from the germline V gene (reference sequence). The CDR3 covers 14 residues. The CDR3 region has the DNA TGTGCCTGGAGTACAGGGACAGTCTATTCACCCCTCCACTTT. Translation gives CAWSTGTVYSPLHF.

The chain employs TRBV5-4 and TRBJ2-2, with 12 positions matching TRBD1. The V gene end was trimmed by 5 bases and the J gene end by 7 bases; junction bases not matched to a gene: 15. The CDR3 covers 18 residues. Germline assignment: CDR1 SGHNT and CDR2 YYREEE (reference sequence). The CDR3 protein is CASSRLSRDRGQGGELFF. DNA of the CDR3: TGTGCCAGCAGTAGACTCTCTAGGGACAGGGGGCAAGGCGGGGAGCTGTTTTTT.

V usage is TRBV28 and J usage is TRBJ2-7, with 7 bases lining up with TRBD2. The V gene's germline CDR1 is MDHEN and CDR2 SYDVKM. V shed 11 bases and J 2 bases; nucleotides not matched to a gene: 15. This CDR3 comprises 15 residues. CDR3 DNA sequence: TGTGCCGCGGGCCCCCGGGCTAGCGGAACCTACGAGCAGTACTTC. Translating gives CAAGPRASGTYEQYF.

V usage is TRBV27 and J usage is TRBJ2-1; maybe TRBD1 (5 bases). This CDR3 contains 12 residues. Trimming took 5 bases from V and 8 from J, leaving 10 bases between them. Germline values: CDR1 MNHEY, CDR2 SMNVEV (reference sequence). The DNA for the CDR3 is TGTGCCAGCAGTCGCCTAGGGGATGAGCAGTTCTTC. It yields the protein CASSRLGDEQFF.

This rearrangement joins TRBV7-9 to TRBJ1-1; D ambiguous. This CDR3 has 12 residues. The germline V and J ends were trimmed by 3 bases and 4 bases, with 6 bases remaining between them. The germline CDR1 and CDR2 sequences are SEHNR and FQNEAQ (reference sequence). In DNA form, the CDR3 reads TGTGCCAGCAGCTTCGGGTCCACTGAAGCTTTCTTT. Translated, it gives CASSFGSTEAFF.

J is TRBJ2-1 and V is TRBV28; 7 bases fit TRBD1. Trimming at V came to 5 bases and at J to 8 bases, leaving 12 bases not matched to a gene. Germline V CDR1 and CDR2: MDHEN, SYDVKM. This CDR3 contains 15 residues. DNA for the CDR3: TGTGCCAGCAGTAGCCCCCGACAGGGAAGAGATGAGCAGTTCTTC. Translating it yields CASSSPRQGRDEQFF.

The chain combines TRBV10-2 with TRBJ2-7; D gene uncertain. In germline, CDR1 is WSHSY, CDR2 SAAADI. The CDR3 runs to 15 residues. V was trimmed by 5 bases and J by 2 bases, leaving 16 bases between them. The CDR3 region has the DNA TGCGCCAGCAGTATAATCGCGGCGATTACCTACGAGCAGTACTTC. As protein: CASSIIAAITYEQYF.

This chain links TRBV30 with TRBJ1-6; D may be TRBD1 (5 bases). The germline V gene has CDR1 GTSNPN and CDR2 SVGIG (reference sequence). V dropped 3 bases and J dropped 7 bases, with 10 bases sitting between them. The CDR3 is made up of 13 amino acids. In DNA form, the CDR3 reads TGTGCCTGGAGCGTAAGGGGCAATTCACCCCTCCACTTT. Amino acids: CAWSVRGNSPLHF.

This clone was detected once. The rearrangement links TRBV27 to TRBJ2-7, with D possibly being TRBD1 (6 bases). CDR1 is MNHEY, CDR2 SMNVEV, per germline (reference sequence). The CDR3 totals 14 residues. V was pared by 6 bases and J by 2 bases, with 14 bases between. CDR3 coding DNA: TGTGCCAGCAGCTACCAGGGGACCCCCTACGAGCAGTACTTC. Protein sequence: CASSYQGTPYEQYF.

The V call is TRBV15, the J call TRBJ2-6; no clear D gene. In germline, CDR1 is LNHNV, CDR2 YYDKDF (reference sequence). The CDR3 totals 16 residues. Deletions cut 3 bases from V and 1 base from J, with 10 bases between. CDR3 DNA: TGTGCCACCAGCAGGAGCAGAGGATCTGGGGCCAACGTCCTGACTTTC. It yields the protein CATSRSRGSGANVLTF.

The gene calls are TRBV19 and TRBJ2-5; tentative D call: TRBD2 (5 bases). The V end was cut by 7 bases, the J end by 7 bases, with 16 bases between. CDR1 and CDR2 (germline): LNHDA, SQIVND (reference sequence). The CDR3 contains 13 residues. CDR3 coding DNA: TGTGCCAGTACCCCGAGCGGATTAGGGACCCAGTACTTC. This encodes CASTPSGLGTQYF.

This clone was observed a handful of times. V is TRBV7-3 and J is TRBJ1-2; 9 bases are shared with TRBD1. V dropped 5 bases and J dropped 4; count of bases not matched to a gene: 2. This CDR3 spans 13 amino acids. Germline V lookup: CDR1 SGHTA, CDR2 FQGTGA. The DNA for the CDR3 is TGTGCCAGCAGCAAGGGACAGGGCTATGGCTACACCTTC. This encodes CASSKGQGYGYTF.

The chain combines TRBV5-5 with TRBJ1-6; perhaps TRBD1 as D (5 bases). From germline, CDR1 is SGHKS and CDR2 YYEKEE (reference sequence). This CDR3 is 18 amino acids long. The ends were cut back, 2 bases at V and 9 bases at J, with 24 bases in the middle. CDR3 region: CASSFTDPGTYVASPLHF. The CDR3 DNA reads TGTGCCAGCAGCTTCACCGATCCCGGGACTTACGTGGCTTCACCCCTCCACTTT.

The chain combines TRBV28 with TRBJ1-3; D might be TRBD1 (5 bases). The germline V gene has CDR1 MDHEN and CDR2 SYDVKM. V lost 3 bases and J 0 bases, leaving 9 bases between the germline ends. This CDR3 has 15 residues. The CDR3 nucleotides are TGTGCCAGCAGTTTGGCAGGGTTCTCTGGAAACACCATATATTTT. This sequence encodes CASSLAGFSGNTIYF.

With respect to this clone: The junction and the germline gene differ at one end; a read error may be behind it. This chain uses TRBV25-1 with TRBJ1-1; D gene ambiguous. CDR1 and CDR2 (germline): MGHDK, SYGVNS. The CDR3 is 11 residues long. The DNA of the CDR3 is TGTGCCAGCAGTGTCCGGGATGTGACGCGCTTC. Amino acid sequence: CASSVRDVTRF.